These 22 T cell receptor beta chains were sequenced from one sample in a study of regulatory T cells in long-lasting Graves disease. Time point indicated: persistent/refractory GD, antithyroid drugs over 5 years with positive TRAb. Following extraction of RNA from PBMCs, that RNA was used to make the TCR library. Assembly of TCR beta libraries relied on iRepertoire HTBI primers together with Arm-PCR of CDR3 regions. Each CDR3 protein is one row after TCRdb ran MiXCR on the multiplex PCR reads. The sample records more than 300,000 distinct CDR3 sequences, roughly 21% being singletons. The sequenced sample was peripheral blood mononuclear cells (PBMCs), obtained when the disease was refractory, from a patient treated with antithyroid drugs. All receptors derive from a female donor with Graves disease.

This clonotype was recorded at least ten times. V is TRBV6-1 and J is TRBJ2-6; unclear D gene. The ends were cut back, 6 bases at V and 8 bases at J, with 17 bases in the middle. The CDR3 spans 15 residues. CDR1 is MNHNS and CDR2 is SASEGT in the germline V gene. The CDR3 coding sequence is TGTGCCAGCAGCGACCCCGGCCCTCTGTCCAACGTCCTGACTTTC. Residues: CASSDPGPLSNVLTF.

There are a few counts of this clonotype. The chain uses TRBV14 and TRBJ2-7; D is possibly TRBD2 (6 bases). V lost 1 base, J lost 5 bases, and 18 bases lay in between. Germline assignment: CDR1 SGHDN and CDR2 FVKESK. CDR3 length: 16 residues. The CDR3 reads CASSQGGGGLPHEQYF. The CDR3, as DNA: TGTGCCAGCAGCCAAGGGGGTGGGGGACTCCCCCACGAGCAGTACTTC.

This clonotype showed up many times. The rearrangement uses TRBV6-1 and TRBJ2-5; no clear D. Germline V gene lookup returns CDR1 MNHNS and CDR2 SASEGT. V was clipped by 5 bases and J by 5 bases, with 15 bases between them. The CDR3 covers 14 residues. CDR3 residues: CASSNGPLRETQYF. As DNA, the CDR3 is TGTGCCAGCAGTAACGGACCGCTTCGGGAGACCCAGTACTTC.

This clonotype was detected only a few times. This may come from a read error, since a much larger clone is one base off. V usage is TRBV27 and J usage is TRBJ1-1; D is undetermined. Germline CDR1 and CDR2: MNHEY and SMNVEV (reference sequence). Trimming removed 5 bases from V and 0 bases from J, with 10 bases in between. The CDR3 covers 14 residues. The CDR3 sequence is CASSLPALNTEAFF. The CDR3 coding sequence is TGTGCCAGCAGTCTGCCGGCCCTGAACACTGAAGCTTTCTTT.

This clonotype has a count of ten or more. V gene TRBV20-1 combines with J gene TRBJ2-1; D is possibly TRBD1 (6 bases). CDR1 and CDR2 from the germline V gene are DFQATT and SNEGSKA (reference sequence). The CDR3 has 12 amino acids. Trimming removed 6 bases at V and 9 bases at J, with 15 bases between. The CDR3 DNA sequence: TGCAGTGCCACAGGGATCGGGTTTGAGCAGTTCTTC. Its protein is CSATGIGFEQFF.

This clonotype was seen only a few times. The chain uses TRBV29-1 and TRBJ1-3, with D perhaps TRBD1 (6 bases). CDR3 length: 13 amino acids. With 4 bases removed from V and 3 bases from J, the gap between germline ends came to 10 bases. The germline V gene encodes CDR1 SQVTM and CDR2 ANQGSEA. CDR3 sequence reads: CSVGRDNGNTIYF. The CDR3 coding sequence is TGCAGCGTTGGCCGGGACAATGGAAACACCATATATTTT.

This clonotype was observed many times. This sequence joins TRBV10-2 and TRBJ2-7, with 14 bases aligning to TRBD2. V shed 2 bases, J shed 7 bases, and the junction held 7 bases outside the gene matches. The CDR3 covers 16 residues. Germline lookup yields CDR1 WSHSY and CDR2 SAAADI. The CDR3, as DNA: TGCGCCAGCAGTGAGCCGGGACTAGCGGGAGTGTGGGAGCAGTACTTC. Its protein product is CASSEPGLAGVWEQYF.

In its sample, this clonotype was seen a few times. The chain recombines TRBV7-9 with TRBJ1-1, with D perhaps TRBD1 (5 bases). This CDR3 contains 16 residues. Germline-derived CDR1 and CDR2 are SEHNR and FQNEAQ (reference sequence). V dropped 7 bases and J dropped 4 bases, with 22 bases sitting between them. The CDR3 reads CASTDRGGGARTEAFF. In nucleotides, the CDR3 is TGTGCCAGCACCGACCGGGGGGGAGGGGCCCGCACTGAAGCTTTCTTT.

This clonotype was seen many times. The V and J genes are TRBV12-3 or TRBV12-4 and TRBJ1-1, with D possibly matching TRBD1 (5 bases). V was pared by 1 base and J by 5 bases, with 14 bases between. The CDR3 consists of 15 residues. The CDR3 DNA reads TGTGCCAGCAGTTTAGGCGCTGCCGCAGGGACTGAAGCTTTCTTT. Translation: CASSLGAAAGTEAFF.

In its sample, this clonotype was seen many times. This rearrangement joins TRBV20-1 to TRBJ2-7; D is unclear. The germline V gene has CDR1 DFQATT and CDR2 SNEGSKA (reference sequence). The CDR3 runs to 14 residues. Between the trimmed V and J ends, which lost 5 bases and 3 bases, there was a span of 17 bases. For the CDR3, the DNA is TGCAGTGCTTCTACTTTGGATCGGGTCTACGAGCAGTACTTC. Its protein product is CSASTLDRVYEQYF.

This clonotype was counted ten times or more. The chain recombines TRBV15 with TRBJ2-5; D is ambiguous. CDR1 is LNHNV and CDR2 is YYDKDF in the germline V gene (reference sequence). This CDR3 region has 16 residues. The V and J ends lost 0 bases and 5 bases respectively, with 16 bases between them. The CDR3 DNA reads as TGTGCCACCAGCAGAGATACTGGACGGCCTCCGGAGACCCAGTACTTC. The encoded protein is CATSRDTGRPPETQYF.

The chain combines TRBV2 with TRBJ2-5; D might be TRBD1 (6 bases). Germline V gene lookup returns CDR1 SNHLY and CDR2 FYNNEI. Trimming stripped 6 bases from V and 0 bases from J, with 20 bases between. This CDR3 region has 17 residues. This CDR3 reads CASSLDPGQMYQETQYF. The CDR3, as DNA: TGTGCCAGCAGCTTAGACCCGGGACAAATGTACCAAGAGACCCAGTACTTC.

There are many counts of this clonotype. As DNA, the CDR3 is TGTGCCAGCAGCTCGAGAGGGGGACAGGGGGCGACCTACGAGCAGTACTTC. Encoded protein: CASSSRGGQGATYEQYF. The chain couples TRBV7-9 to TRBJ2-7, with 12 bases identical to TRBD1. The CDR3 consists of 17 residues. The J segment lost 2 bases and the V segment lost 4 bases, leaving 9 bases of the junction unmatched. Germline CDR1 reads SEHNR; CDR2 reads FQNEAQ (reference sequence).

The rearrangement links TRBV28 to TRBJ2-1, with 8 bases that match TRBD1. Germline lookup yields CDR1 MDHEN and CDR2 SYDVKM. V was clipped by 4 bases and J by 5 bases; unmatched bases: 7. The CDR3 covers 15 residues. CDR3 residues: CASSWTGYIDNEQFF. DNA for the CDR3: TGTGCCAGCAGTTGGACAGGGTATATAGACAATGAGCAGTTCTTC.

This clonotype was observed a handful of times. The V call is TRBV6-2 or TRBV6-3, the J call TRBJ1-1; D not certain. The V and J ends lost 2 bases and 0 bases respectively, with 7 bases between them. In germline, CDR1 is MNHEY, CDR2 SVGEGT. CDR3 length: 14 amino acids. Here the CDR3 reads CASSYGQLNTEAFF. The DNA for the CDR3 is TGTGCCAGCAGTTACGGGCAGCTGAACACTGAAGCTTTCTTT.

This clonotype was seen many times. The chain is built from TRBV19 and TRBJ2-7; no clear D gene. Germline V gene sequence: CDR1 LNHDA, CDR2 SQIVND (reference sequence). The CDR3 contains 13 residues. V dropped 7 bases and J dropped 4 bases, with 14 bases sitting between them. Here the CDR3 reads CASTPLHGYEQYF. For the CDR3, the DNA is TGTGCCAGTACGCCGCTTCATGGGTACGAGCAGTACTTC.

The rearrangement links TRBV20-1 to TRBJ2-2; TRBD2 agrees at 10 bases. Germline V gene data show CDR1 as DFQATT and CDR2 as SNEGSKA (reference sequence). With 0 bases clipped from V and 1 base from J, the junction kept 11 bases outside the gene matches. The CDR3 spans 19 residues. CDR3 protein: CSARDLTSGIKGNTGELFF. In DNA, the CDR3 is TGCAGTGCTAGAGATCTTACTAGCGGGATTAAGGGGAACACCGGGGAGCTGTTTTTT.

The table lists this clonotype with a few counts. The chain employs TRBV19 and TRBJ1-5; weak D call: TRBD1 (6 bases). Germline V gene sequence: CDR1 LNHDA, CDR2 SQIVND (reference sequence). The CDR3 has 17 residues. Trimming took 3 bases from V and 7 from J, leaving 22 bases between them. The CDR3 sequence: CASSILGGGRLGQPQHF. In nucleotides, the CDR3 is TGTGCCAGTAGTATTTTGGGCGGGGGGCGCTTAGGGCAGCCCCAGCATTTT.

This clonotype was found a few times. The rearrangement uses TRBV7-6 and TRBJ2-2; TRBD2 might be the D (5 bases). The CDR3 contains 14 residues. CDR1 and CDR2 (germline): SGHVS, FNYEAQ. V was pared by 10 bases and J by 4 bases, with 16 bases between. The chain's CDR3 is CATRPLASTGELFF. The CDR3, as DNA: TGTGCCACCCGGCCGCTAGCAAGCACCGGGGAGCTGTTTTTT.

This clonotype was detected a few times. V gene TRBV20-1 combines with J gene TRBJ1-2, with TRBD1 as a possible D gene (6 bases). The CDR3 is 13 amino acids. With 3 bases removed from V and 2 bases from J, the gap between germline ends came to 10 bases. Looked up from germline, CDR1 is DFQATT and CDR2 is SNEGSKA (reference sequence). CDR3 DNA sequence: TGCAGTGCTAGCACGACAGGAAACTATGGCTACACCTTC. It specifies CSASTTGNYGYTF.

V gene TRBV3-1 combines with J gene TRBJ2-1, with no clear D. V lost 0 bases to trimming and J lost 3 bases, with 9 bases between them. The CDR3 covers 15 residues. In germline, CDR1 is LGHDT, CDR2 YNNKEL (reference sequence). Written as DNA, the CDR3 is TGTGCCAGCAGCCAAGATCCGGATAGCTACAATGAGCAGTTCTTC. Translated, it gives CASSQDPDSYNEQFF.

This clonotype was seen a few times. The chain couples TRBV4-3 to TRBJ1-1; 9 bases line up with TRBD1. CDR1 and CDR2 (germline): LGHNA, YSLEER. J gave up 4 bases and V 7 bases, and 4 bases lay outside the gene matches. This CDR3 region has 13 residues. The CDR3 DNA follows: TGCGCCAGCACCACAGGGGGCGTCACTGAAGCTTTCTTT. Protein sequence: CASTTGGVTEAFF.